Listed here is a single T cell receptor beta chain. Its antigen is still unknown. The data are from a study of cytomegalovirus exposure and HLA in healthy donors. Regarding donors, all were healthy bone marrow donors. The PCR had 60 Vbeta and 13 Jbeta primers. Generated by immunoSEQ multiplex PCR, the TCRdb table keeps only in-frame clones and is missing some. The data show 100,000 to 150,000 clones, around four fifths seen once. Study-level findings and limits: A link between a missense DCLRE1C variant and TCR beta V- and J-gene trimming emerged from a later analysis.

V was clipped by 4 bases and J by 5 bases, with 12 bases between them. This CDR3 is 13 amino acids long. Germline values: CDR1 MNHEY, CDR2 SMNVEV (reference sequence). The chain joins TRBV27 to TRBJ2-7, with D maybe TRBD1 (6 bases). This TCR was sampled from a man in his forties in good health and CMV-seronegative. Sequenced: PBMCs. CDR3 sequence (DNA): TGTGCCAGCAGTTCCCAGGGGACCCACGAGCAGTACTTC. As protein: CASSSQGTHEQYF.